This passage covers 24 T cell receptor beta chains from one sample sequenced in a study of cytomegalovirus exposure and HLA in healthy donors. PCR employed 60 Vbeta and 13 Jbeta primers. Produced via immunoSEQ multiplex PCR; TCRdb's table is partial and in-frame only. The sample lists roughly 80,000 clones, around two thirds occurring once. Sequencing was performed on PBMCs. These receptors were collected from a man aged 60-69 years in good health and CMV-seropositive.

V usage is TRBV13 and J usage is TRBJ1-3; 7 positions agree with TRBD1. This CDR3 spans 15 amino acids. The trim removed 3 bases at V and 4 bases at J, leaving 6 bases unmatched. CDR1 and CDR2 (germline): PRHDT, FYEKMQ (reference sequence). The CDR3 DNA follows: TGTGCCAGCAGCTTTATACAGGGGTTCGGAAACACCATATATTTT. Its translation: CASSFIQGFGNTIYF.

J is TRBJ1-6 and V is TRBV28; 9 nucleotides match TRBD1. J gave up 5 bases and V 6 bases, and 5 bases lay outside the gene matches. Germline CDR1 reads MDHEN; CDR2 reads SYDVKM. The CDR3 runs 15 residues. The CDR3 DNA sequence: TGTGCCAGCAGCTCGGGACAGGGAGATAATTCACCCCTCCACTTT. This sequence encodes CASSSGQGDNSPLHF.

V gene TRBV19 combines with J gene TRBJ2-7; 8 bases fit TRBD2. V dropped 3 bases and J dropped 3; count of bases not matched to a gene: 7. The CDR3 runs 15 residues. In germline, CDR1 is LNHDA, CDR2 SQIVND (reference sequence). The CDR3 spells CASSIGGTSVYEQYF. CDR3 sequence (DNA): TGTGCCAGTAGTATTGGAGGGACTAGTGTCTACGAGCAGTACTTC.

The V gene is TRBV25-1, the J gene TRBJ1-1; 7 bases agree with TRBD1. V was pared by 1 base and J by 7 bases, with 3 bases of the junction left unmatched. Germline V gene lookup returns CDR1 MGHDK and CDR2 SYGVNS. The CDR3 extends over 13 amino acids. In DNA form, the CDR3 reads TGTGCCAGCAGTGAATTCGGACAGGTTGAAGCTTTCTTT. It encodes CASSEFGQVEAFF.

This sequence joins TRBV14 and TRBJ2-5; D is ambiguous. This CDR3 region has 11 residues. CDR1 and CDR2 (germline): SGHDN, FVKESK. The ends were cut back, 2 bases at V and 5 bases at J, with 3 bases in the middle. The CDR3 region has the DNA TGTGCCAGCAGCCAACGGGAGACCCAGTACTTC. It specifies CASSQRETQYF.

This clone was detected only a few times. Written as DNA, the CDR3 is TGTGCCATCAAGCGGGACAGGGGTTTTGATGAGCAGTTCTTC. It encodes CAIKRDRGFDEQFF. The chain is built from TRBV10-3 and TRBJ2-1, with 10 bases aligning to TRBD1. This CDR3 spans 14 amino acids. V dropped 7 bases and J dropped 8; count of bases not matched to a gene: 8. Germline V gene data show CDR1 as ENHRY and CDR2 as SYGVKD.

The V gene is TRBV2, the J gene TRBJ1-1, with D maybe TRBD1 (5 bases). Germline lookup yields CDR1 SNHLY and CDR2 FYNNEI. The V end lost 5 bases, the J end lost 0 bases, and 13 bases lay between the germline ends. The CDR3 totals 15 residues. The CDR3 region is CASSPIRELNTEAFF. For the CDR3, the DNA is TGTGCCAGCAGTCCAATCAGGGAATTGAACACTGAAGCTTTCTTT.

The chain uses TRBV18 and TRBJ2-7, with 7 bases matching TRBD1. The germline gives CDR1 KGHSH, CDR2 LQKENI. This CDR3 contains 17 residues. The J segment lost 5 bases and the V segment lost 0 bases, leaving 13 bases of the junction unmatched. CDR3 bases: TGTGCCAGCTCACCACCATCAACAGGGGTCCCCTTTAACGAGCAGTACTTC. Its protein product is CASSPPSTGVPFNEQYF.

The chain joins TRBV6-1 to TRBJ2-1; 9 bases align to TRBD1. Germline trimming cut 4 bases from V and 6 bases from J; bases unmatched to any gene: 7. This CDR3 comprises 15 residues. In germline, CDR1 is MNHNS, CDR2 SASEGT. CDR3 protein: CASSVRDRVPNEQFF. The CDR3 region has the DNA TGTGCCAGCAGTGTCCGGGACAGGGTGCCCAATGAGCAGTTCTTC.

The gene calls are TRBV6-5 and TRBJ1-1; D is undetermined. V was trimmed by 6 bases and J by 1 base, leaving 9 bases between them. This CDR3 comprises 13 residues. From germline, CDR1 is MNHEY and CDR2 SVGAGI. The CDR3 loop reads CASSYTANTEAFF. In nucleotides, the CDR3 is TGTGCCAGCAGCTACACAGCGAACACTGAAGCTTTCTTT.

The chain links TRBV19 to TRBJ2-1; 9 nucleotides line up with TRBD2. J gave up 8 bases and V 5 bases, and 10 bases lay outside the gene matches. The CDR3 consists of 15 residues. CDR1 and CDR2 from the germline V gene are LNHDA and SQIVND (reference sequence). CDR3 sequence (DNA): TGTGCCAGTAGTGCAGGGACTAGCCTTTTGGATGAGCAGTTCTTC. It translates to CASSAGTSLLDEQFF.

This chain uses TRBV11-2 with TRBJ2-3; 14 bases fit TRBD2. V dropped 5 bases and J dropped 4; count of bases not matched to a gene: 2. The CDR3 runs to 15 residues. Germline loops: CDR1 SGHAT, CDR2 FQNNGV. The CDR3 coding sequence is TGTGCCAGCAGCGGGACTAGCGGGAGTTCAGATACGCAGTATTTT. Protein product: CASSGTSGSSDTQYF.

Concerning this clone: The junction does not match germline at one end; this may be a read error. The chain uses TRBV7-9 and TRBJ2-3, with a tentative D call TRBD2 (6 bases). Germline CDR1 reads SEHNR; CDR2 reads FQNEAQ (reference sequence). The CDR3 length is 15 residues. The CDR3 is CSSSLKGREKDTQYF. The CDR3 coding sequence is TGTTCCAGCAGCTTAAAGGGCCGGGAGAAGGATACGCAGTATTTT.

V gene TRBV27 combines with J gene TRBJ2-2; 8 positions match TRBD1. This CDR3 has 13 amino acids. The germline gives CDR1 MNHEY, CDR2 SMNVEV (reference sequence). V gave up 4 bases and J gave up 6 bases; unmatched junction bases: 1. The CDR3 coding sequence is TGTGCCAGCAGTTCCAGGGGGCCCGGGGAGCTGTTTTTT. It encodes CASSSRGPGELFF.

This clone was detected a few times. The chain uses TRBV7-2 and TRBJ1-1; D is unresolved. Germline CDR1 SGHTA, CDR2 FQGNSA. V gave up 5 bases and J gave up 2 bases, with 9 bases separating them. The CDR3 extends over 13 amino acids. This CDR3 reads CASSITTNTEAFF. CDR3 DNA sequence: TGTGCCAGCAGCATAACGACTAACACTGAAGCTTTCTTT.

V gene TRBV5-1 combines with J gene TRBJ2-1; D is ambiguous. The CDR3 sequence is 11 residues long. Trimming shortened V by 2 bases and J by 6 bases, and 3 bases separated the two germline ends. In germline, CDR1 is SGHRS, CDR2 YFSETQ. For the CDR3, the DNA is TGCGCCAGCAGCTTCAGCAATGAGCAGTTCTTC. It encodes CASSFSNEQFF.

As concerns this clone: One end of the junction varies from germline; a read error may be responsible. The CDR3 DNA reads TGTGCCTGGAGTCCCCTGGCCGCCCACTTC. As protein: CAWSPLAAHF. The chain joins TRBV30 to TRBJ1-2; D gene unclear. The length of the CDR3 is 10 residues. Germline CDR1 GTSNPN, CDR2 SVGIG (reference sequence).

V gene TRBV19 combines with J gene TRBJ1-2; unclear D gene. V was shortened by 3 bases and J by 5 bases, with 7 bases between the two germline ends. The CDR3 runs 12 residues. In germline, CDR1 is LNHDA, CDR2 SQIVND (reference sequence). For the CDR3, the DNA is TGTGCCAGTAGTATTTGGGAGTATGGCTACACCTTC. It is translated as CASSIWEYGYTF.

The CDR3 DNA reads as TGTGCCAGCAGCCGGGAGGCAGGGCCAAAAGAGACCCAGTACTTC. It is translated as CASSREAGPKETQYF. J is TRBJ2-5 and V is TRBV2, with 7 bases matching TRBD2. Germline trimming cut 6 bases from V and 3 bases from J; bases unmatched to any gene: 10. CDR1 and CDR2 (germline): SNHLY, FYNNEI. The CDR3 runs to 15 residues.

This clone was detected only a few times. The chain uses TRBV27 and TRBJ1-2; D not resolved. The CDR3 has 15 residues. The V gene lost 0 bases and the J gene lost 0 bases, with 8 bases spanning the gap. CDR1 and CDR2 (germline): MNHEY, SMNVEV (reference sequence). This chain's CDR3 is CASSLSPEANYGYTF. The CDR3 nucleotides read TGTGCCAGCAGTTTATCCCCAGAAGCTAACTATGGCTACACCTTC.

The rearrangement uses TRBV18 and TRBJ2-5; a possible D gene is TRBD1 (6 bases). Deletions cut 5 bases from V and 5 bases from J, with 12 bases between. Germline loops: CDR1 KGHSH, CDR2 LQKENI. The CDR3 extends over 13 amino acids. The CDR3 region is CASSSGVLETQYF. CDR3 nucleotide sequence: TGTGCCAGCTCATCAGGGGTGTTGGAGACCCAGTACTTC.

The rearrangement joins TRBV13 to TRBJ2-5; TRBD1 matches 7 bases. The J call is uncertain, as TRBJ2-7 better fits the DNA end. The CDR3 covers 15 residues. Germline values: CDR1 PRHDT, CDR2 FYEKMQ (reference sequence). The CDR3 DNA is TGTGCCAGCAGCTCTCGGGACAGCTCGCTATACGAGCAGTACTTC. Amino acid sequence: CASSSRDSSLYEQYF.

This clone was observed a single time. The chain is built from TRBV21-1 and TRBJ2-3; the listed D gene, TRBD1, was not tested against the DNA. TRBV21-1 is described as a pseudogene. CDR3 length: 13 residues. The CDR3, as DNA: TGTGCCAGCACGGTGGGCCGGACAGATACGCAGTATTTT. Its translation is CASTVGRTDTQYF.

The DNA for the CDR3 is TGCAGCGTTACTGACCTAGCGGGAGTTGTTGGAGATACGCAGTATTTT. It codes for CSVTDLAGVVGDTQYF. The V gene is TRBV29-1, the J gene TRBJ2-3, with TRBD2 matching 10 bases. V was clipped by 5 bases and J by 5 bases; unmatched bases: 13. The CDR3 totals 16 residues. Germline V gives CDR1 SQVTM, CDR2 ANQGSEA.